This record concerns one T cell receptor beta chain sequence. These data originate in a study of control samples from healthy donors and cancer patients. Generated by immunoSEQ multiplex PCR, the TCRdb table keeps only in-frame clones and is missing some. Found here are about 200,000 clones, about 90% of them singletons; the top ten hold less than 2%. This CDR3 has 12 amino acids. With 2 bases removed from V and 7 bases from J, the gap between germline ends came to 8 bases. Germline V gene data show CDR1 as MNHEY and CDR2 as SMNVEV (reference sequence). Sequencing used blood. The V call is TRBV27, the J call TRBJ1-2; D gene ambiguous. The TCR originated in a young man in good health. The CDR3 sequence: CASSLGGVGYTF. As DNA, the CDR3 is TGTGCCAGCAGTTTAGGCGGGGTTGGCTACACCTTC.